The 24 T cell receptor beta chains below come from one sample, sequenced in a study of cytomegalovirus exposure and HLA in healthy donors. The table came from immunoSEQ multiplex PCR; TCRdb's copy has only in-frame clones and leaves some out. The sample has about 220,000 clones; 70% to 90% are singletons. The sample taken for sequencing was PBMCs. Source of these receptors: a woman aged 18-29 years in good health and CMV-seronegative.

The chain is built from TRBV6-5 and TRBJ1-2; TRBD1 agrees at 7 bases. After removal of 2 bases from V and 7 bases from J, the junction contained 10 bases not matched to a gene. The germline CDR1 and CDR2 sequences are MNHEY and SVGAGI. This CDR3 contains 15 residues. The CDR3 coding sequence is TGTGCCAGCAGTTACGGCCAGGGGGAGGCAGGTGGCTACACCTTC. This encodes CASSYGQGEAGGYTF.

The gene calls are TRBV21-1 and TRBJ2-7; TRBD2, the table's D call, was not compared with the DNA. TRBV21-1 is described as a pseudogene. This CDR3 comprises 16 residues. The DNA for the CDR3 is TGTGCCAGCAGCAAAGGAGGAGGCGGGACTTATCGGGAGCAGTACTTC. It translates to CASSKGGGGTYREQYF.

This clone was seen just once. The chain recombines TRBV5-6 with TRBJ1-1; weak D call: TRBD1 (5 bases). The germline gives CDR1 SGHDT, CDR2 YYEEEE. Trimming stripped 0 bases from V and 4 bases from J, with 13 bases between. The CDR3 has 15 amino acids. This CDR3 reads CASSLDPGLRTEAFF. The CDR3 DNA is TGTGCCAGCAGCTTGGACCCGGGACTACGCACTGAAGCTTTCTTT.

The chain recombines TRBV5-4 with TRBJ2-5; weak D call: TRBD2 (7 bases). This CDR3 comprises 16 residues. Germline CDR1 SGHNT, CDR2 YYREEE (reference sequence). V was pared by 0 bases and J by 1 base, with 13 bases between. CDR3 coding DNA: TGTGCCAGCAGCTTGGCCGCGGGGGCAGGCCAAGAGACCCAGTACTTC. The encoded protein is CASSLAAGAGQETQYF.

The chain combines TRBV28 with TRBJ2-1, with TRBD2 matching 9 bases. CDR1 is MDHEN and CDR2 is SYDVKM in the germline V gene. This CDR3 region has 15 residues. J lost 4 bases, V lost 8 bases, and 9 bases had no gene match. The CDR3 sequence: CASLGRLAGYNEQFF. CDR3 DNA sequence: TGTGCCAGCCTTGGGCGGCTAGCGGGATACAATGAGCAGTTCTTC.

This chain links TRBV5-4 with TRBJ2-3, with 9 bases matching TRBD2. Unmatched junction bases numbered 4, after V lost 0 bases and J lost 2 bases. The CDR3 consists of 16 residues. The V gene's germline CDR1 is SGHNT and CDR2 YYREEE (reference sequence). The CDR3 protein is CASSLDAGGITDTQYF. DNA for the CDR3: TGTGCCAGCAGCTTGGATGCGGGGGGGATCACAGATACGCAGTATTTT.

This chain joins TRBV28 and TRBJ1-1; 9 bases are shared with TRBD1. Germline CDR1 reads MDHEN; CDR2 reads SYDVKM. The CDR3 contains 14 residues. Trimming removed 7 bases from V and 5 bases from J; junction bases left unmatched: 8. CDR3 nucleotide sequence: TGTGCCAGCAAAAGCGGGACAGGGAATACTGAAGCTTTCTTT. As protein: CASKSGTGNTEAFF.

The rearrangement joins TRBV7-8 to TRBJ2-7; TRBD2 is a possible D gene (6 bases). Germline CDR1 is SGHVS and CDR2 is FQNEAQ. The CDR3 has 15 amino acids. V lost 2 bases to trimming and J lost 0 bases, with 11 bases between them. The DNA for the CDR3 is TGTGCCAGCAGCTTATTGGAGGGAAGCTCCTACGAGCAGTACTTC. Amino acids: CASSLLEGSSYEQYF.

This rearrangement joins TRBV27 to TRBJ1-1; tentative D call: TRBD1 (5 bases). Germline CDR1 and CDR2: MNHEY and SMNVEV (reference sequence). The V end was cut by 3 bases, the J end by 2 bases, with 13 bases between. The CDR3 covers 15 residues. The CDR3 nucleotides read TGTGCCAGCAGTTTCACACAGGTCCTCAACACTGAAGCTTTCTTT. Residues: CASSFTQVLNTEAFF.

Comments on this clone: This specimen includes other DNA sequences encoding the same CDR3. The CDR3 DNA reads as TGTGCCAGCAGCGTAGGAACAGGCAATCAGCCCCAGCATTTT. Protein sequence: CASSVGTGNQPQHF. This rearrangement joins TRBV9 to TRBJ1-5; D is uncertain. The ends were cut back, 0 bases at V and 2 bases at J, with 6 bases in the middle. CDR3 length: 14 amino acids. Germline assignment: CDR1 SGDLS and CDR2 YYNGEE.

This sequence joins TRBV29-1 and TRBJ1-2; TRBD1 agrees at 9 bases. This CDR3 comprises 12 residues. Germline V CDR1 and CDR2: SQVTM, ANQGSEA. V shed 3 bases and J 5 bases; nucleotides not matched to a gene: 1. The CDR3 is CSVDGQGYGYTF. For the CDR3, the DNA is TGCAGCGTTGACGGACAGGGGTATGGCTACACCTTC.

The V and J genes are TRBV28 and TRBJ2-7, with a weak D call TRBD2 (5 bases). Germline-derived CDR1 and CDR2 are MDHEN and SYDVKM. The CDR3 length is 14 residues. Trimming pared 2 bases from V and 3 bases from J, leaving 11 bases between. For the CDR3, the DNA is TGTGCCAGCAGTTTAGGTCAGGAGGTCTACGAGCAGTACTTC. Its translation: CASSLGQEVYEQYF. The full variable domain, completed using reference TRBV28 and TRBJ2-7, is DVKVTQSSRYLVKRTGEKVFLECVQDMDHENMFWYRQDPGLGLRLIYFSYDVKMKEKGDIPEGYSVSREKKERFSLILESASTNQTSMYLCASSLGQEVYEQYFGPGTRLTVT.

This chain connects TRBV4-2 to TRBJ1-2; D uncertain. The CDR3 sequence is 13 residues long. Germline V gene lookup returns CDR1 LGHNA and CDR2 YNFKEQ. Trimming took 0 bases from V and 7 from J, leaving 9 bases between them. In DNA, the CDR3 is TGTGCCAGCAGCCAAGAACTCCGGGTTGGCTACACCTTC. Its translation is CASSQELRVGYTF.

This clone has a single count. This sequence joins TRBV7-2 and TRBJ2-7; D is unresolved. Per germline, CDR1 SGHTA and CDR2 FQGNSA. The V gene lost 0 bases and the J gene lost 4 bases, with 10 bases spanning the gap. The CDR3 totals 14 residues. CDR3 bases: TGTGCCAGCAGCTTAGCGGTGGCAGAATACGAGCAGTACTTC. Protein: CASSLAVAEYEQYF.

The chain employs TRBV7-9 and TRBJ1-1, with 8 positions matching TRBD1. Trimming cost V 5 bases and J 1 base; bases outside gene matches: 3. Germline V CDR1 and CDR2: SEHNR, FQNEAQ (reference sequence). This CDR3 contains 14 residues. The CDR3 DNA is TGTGCCAGCAGCCATGGGACAGGGAACACTGAAGCTTTCTTT. Translated: CASSHGTGNTEAFF. Full variable domain (missing parts from reference TRBV7-9 and TRBJ1-1): DTGVSQNPRHKITKRGQNVTFRCDPISEHNRLYWYRQTLGQGPEFLTYFQNEAQLEKSRLLSDRFSAERPKGSFSTLEIQRTEQGDSAMYLCASSHGTGNTEAFFGQGTRLTVV.

The chain joins TRBV7-8 to TRBJ2-7, with D possibly TRBD2 on 6 matching bases. V was cut by 0 bases and J by 5 bases, with 11 bases left in between. Germline CDR1 and CDR2: SGHVS and FQNEAQ. CDR3 length: 14 amino acids. The CDR3 nucleotides read TGTGCCAGCAGCTTAGCGGGAGGCTTGAACGAGCAGTACTTC. This sequence encodes CASSLAGGLNEQYF.

The table lists this clone with a few counts. The chain is built from TRBV28 and TRBJ1-2; 7 positions match TRBD1. CDR1 and CDR2 (germline): MDHEN, SYDVKM. CDR3 size: 13 residues. The V gene end was trimmed by 4 bases and the J gene end by 4 bases; junction bases not matched to a gene: 3. This chain's CDR3 is CASSSTGIYGYTF. CDR3 coding DNA: TGTGCCAGCAGTTCGACAGGGATCTATGGCTACACCTTC.

The gene calls are TRBV9 and TRBJ2-2; tentative D call: TRBD2 (6 bases). The germline gives CDR1 SGDLS, CDR2 YYNGEE. Trimming cost V 4 bases and J 7 bases, with 17 bases left between them. The CDR3 spans 15 residues. CDR3 region: CASSTGGTGGGELFF. In DNA, the CDR3 is TGTGCCAGCAGCACCGGAGGGACTGGCGGCGGGGAGCTGTTTTTT.

The V and J genes are TRBV29-1 and TRBJ2-7; D possibly corresponds to TRBD2 (6 bases). Trimming took 5 bases from V and 6 from J, leaving 14 bases between them. The CDR3 covers 12 residues. Looked up from germline, CDR1 is SQVTM and CDR2 is ANQGSEA. CDR3 loop: CSVITQGGEQYF. The CDR3 bases are TGCAGCGTTATCACGCAGGGAGGCGAGCAGTACTTC.

This chain connects TRBV7-9 to TRBJ2-7, with 7 bases identical to TRBD2. The J segment lost 7 bases and the V segment lost 2 bases, leaving 8 bases of the junction unmatched. The CDR3 totals 14 residues. Germline V gene data show CDR1 as SEHNR and CDR2 as FQNEAQ (reference sequence). DNA for the CDR3: TGTGCCAGCAGCTTACTTTCCTCAGCGGGGGAGCAGTACTTC. It translates to CASSLLSSAGEQYF.

The chain links TRBV27 to TRBJ1-2, with TRBD1 identical over 7 bases. The CDR3 has 15 amino acids. Germline V gene sequence: CDR1 MNHEY, CDR2 SMNVEV (reference sequence). The J segment lost 3 bases and the V segment lost 4 bases, leaving 8 bases of the junction unmatched. The DNA of the CDR3 is TGTGCCAGCAGTTCAGAGAACAGGGGCCACTATGGCTACACCTTC. This codes for CASSSENRGHYGYTF.

The chain joins TRBV6-1 to TRBJ2-1; 7 nucleotides line up with TRBD2. The ends lost 0 bases at V and 3 bases at J; junction bases unmatched: 11. CDR3 length: 18 amino acids. Germline values: CDR1 MNHNS, CDR2 SASEGT. CDR3 in amino acids: CASSEAHPGLKIYNEQFF. The CDR3 region has the DNA TGTGCCAGCAGTGAAGCGCATCCGGGACTAAAAATCTACAATGAGCAGTTCTTC.

V and J are TRBV9 and TRBJ1-1, with D possibly TRBD1 on 5 matching bases. The CDR3 length is 14 residues. Between the trimmed V and J ends, which lost 0 bases and 6 bases, there was a span of 12 bases. Per the germline V gene, CDR1 is SGDLS and CDR2 is YYNGEE. This CDR3 is CASSVGGGGAEAFF. DNA of the CDR3: TGTGCCAGCAGCGTAGGCGGGGGAGGGGCTGAAGCTTTCTTT.

The genes are TRBV5-1 and TRBJ2-2; 8 nucleotides align to TRBD2. The CDR3 extends over 17 amino acids. V dropped 0 bases and J dropped 1; count of bases not matched to a gene: 5. Germline V gives CDR1 SGHRS, CDR2 YFSETQ. The chain's CDR3 is CASSLGPAGGNTGELFF. For the CDR3, the DNA is TGCGCCAGCAGCTTGGGCCCCGCGGGAGGGAACACCGGGGAGCTGTTTTTT.